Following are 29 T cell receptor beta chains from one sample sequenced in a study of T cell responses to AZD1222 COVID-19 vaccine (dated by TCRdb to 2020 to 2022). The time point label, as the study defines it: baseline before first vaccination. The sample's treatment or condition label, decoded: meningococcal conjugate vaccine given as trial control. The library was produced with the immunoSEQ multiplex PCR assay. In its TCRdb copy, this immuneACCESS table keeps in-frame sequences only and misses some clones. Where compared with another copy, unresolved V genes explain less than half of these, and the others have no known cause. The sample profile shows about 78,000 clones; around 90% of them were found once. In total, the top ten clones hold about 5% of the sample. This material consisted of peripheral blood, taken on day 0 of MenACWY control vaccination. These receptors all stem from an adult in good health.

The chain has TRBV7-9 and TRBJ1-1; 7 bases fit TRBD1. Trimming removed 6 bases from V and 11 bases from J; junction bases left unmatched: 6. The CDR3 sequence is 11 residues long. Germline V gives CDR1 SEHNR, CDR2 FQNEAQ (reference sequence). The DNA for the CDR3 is TGTGCCAGCAGACGGCAGGGGGAGGCTTTCTTT. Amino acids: CASRRQGEAFF.

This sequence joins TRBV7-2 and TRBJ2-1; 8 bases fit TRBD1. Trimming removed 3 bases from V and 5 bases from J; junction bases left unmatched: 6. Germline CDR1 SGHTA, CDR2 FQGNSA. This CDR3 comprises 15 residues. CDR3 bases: TGTGCCAGCAGCTTGGGGGACAGGCGCCACAATGAGCAGTTCTTC. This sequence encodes CASSLGDRRHNEQFF.

The CDR3 reads CASSSLRTDQPQHF. CDR3 DNA: TGTGCCAGCAGTTCTCTAAGGACGGATCAGCCCCAGCATTTT. The rearrangement links TRBV6-2 or TRBV6-3 to TRBJ1-5; D is undetermined. The germline CDR1 and CDR2 sequences are MNHEY and SVGEGT. CDR3 length: 14 amino acids. Trimming left V 4 bases short and J 5 bases short, with 12 bases between.

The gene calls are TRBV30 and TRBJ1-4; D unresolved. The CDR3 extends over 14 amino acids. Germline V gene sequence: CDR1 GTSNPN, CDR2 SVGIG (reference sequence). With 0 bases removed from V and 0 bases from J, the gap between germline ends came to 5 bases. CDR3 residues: CAWSVVTTNEKLFF. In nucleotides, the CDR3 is TGTGCCTGGAGTGTGGTAACAACTAATGAAAAACTGTTTTTT. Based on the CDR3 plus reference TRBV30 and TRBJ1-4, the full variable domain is SQTIHQWPATLVQPVGSPLSLECTVEGTSNPNLYWYRQAAGRGLQLLFYSVGIGQISSEVPQNLSASRPQDRQFILSSKKLLLSDSGFYLCAWSVVTTNEKLFFGSGTQLSVL.

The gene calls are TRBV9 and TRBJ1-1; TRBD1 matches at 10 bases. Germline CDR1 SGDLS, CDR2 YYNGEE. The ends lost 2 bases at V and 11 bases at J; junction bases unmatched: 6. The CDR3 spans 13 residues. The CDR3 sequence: CASSVGQGDTAFF. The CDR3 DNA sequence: TGTGCCAGCAGCGTCGGACAGGGGGATACGGCTTTCTTT.

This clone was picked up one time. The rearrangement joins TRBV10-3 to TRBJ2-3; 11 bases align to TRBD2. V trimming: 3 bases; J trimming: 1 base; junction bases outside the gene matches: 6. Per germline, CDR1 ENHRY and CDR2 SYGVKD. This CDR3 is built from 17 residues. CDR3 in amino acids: CAISDPLAGGGTDTQYF. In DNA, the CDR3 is TGTGCCATCAGTGATCCGCTAGCGGGGGGCGGCACAGATACGCAGTATTTT.

The CDR3 loop reads CASRSQGFYNSPLHF. DNA of the CDR3: TGTGCCAGCAGAAGCCAGGGTTTCTATAATTCACCCCTCCACTTT. The chain couples TRBV7-2 to TRBJ1-6; D may be TRBD1 (5 bases). The CDR3 runs to 15 residues. Germline CDR1 reads SGHTA; CDR2 reads FQGNSA. V gave up 6 bases and J gave up 3 bases, with 12 bases separating them.

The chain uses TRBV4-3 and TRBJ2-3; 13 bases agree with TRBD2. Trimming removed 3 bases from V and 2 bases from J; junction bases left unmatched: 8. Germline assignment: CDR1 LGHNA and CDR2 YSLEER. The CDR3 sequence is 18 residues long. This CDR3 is CASSQFKTSGGHTDTQYF. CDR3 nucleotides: TGCGCCAGCAGCCAGTTTAAGACTAGCGGGGGGCACACAGATACGCAGTATTTT.

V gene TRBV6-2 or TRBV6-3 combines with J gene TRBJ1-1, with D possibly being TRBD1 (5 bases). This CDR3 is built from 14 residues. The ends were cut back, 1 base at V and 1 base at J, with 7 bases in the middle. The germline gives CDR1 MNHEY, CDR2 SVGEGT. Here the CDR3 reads CASSYFTGNTEAFF. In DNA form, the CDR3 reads TGTGCCAGCAGTTACTTTACAGGGAACACTGAAGCTTTCTTT.

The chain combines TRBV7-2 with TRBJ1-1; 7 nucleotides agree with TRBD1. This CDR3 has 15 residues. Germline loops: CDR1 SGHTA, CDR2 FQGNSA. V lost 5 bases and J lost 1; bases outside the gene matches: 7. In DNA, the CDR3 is TGTGCCAGCAGCCCAGGGGGGGGGCGGAACACTGAAGCTTTCTTT. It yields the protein CASSPGGGRNTEAFF.

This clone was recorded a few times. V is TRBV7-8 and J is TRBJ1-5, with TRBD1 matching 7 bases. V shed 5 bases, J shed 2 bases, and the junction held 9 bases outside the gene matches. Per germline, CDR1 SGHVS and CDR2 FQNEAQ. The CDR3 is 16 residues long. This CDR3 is CASSVRQGRGNQPQHF. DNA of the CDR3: TGTGCCAGCAGCGTACGACAGGGTAGGGGCAATCAGCCCCAGCATTTT.

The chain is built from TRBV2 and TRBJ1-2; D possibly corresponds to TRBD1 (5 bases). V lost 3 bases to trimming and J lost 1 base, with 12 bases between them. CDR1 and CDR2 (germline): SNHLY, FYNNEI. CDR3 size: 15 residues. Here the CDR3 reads CASSDSSGGNYGYTF. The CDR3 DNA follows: TGTGCCAGCAGTGACTCCAGCGGGGGTAACTATGGCTACACCTTC.

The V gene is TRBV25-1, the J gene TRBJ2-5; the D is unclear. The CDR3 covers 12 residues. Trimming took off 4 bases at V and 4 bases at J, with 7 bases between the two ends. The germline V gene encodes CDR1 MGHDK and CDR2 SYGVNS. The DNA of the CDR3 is TGTGCCAGCAGTGGGGCGCCAGAGACCCAGTACTTC. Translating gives CASSGAPETQYF.

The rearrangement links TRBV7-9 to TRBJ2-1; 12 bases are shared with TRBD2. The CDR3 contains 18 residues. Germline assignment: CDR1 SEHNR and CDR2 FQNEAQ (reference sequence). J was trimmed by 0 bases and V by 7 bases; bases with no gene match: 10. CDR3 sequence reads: CASTAGTSGLSSYNEQFF. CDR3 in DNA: TGTGCCAGCACCGCAGGGACTAGCGGGCTAAGCTCCTACAATGAGCAGTTCTTC.

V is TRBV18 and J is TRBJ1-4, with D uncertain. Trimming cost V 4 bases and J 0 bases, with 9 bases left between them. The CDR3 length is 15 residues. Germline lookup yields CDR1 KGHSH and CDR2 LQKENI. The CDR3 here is CASSLSVATNEKLFF. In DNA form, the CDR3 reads TGTGCCAGCTCACTCTCAGTTGCAACTAATGAAAAACTGTTTTTT.

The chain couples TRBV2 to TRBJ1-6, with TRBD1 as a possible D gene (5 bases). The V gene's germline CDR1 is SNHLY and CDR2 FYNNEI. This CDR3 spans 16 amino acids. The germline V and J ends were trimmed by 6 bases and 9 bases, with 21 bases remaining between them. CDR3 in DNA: TGTGCCAGCAGCCCTACCGTGGGGGAGTTTTTTTCACCCCTCCACTTT. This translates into CASSPTVGEFFSPLHF.

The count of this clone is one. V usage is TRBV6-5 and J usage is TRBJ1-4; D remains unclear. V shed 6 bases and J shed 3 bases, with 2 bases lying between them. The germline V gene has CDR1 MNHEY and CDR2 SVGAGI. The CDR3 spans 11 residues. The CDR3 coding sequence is TGTGCCAGCAGGGCTAATGAAAAACTGTTTTTT. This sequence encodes CASRANEKLFF.

CDR3 residues: CASRRGAPEAFF. In DNA, the CDR3 is TGTGCCAGCAGGCGGGGGGCGCCTGAAGCTTTCTTT. The gene calls are TRBV6-5 and TRBJ1-1; possible D gene TRBD1, 6 bases. CDR1 is MNHEY and CDR2 is SVGAGI in the germline V gene. This CDR3 spans 12 amino acids. V was cut by 6 bases and J by 6 bases, with 11 bases left in between.

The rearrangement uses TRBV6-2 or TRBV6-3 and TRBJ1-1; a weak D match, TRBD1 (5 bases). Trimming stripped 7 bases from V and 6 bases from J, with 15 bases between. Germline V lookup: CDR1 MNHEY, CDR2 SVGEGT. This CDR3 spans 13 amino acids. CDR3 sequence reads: CASTPYRFAEAFF. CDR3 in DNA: TGTGCCAGCACCCCCTACAGGTTCGCTGAAGCTTTCTTT.

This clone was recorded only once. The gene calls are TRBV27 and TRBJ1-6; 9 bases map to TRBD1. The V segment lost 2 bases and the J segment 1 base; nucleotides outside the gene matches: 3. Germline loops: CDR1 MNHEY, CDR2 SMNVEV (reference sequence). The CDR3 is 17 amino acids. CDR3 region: CASSLQTGGSYNSPLHF. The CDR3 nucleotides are TGTGCCAGCAGTTTACAGACAGGGGGGTCCTATAATTCACCCCTCCACTTT.

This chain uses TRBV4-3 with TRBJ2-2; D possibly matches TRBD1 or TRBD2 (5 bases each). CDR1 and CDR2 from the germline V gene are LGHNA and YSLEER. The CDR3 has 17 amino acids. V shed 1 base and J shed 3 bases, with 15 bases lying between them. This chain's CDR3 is CASSQAVPGTYTGELFF. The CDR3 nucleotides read TGCGCCAGCAGCCAAGCAGTCCCCGGGACCTACACCGGGGAGCTGTTTTTT.

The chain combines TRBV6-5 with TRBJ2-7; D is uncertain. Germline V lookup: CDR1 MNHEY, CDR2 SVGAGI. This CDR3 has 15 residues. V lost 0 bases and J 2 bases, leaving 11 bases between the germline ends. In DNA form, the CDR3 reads TGTGCCAGCAGTTACTCAAGGGCAGGAGCCTACGAGCAGTACTTC. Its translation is CASSYSRAGAYEQYF.

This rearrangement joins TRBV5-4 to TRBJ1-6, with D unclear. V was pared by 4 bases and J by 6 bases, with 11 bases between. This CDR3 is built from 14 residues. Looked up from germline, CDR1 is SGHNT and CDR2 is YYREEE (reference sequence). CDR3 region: CASSQAQVNSPLHF. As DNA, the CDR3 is TGTGCCAGCAGCCAGGCGCAGGTTAATTCACCCCTCCACTTT.

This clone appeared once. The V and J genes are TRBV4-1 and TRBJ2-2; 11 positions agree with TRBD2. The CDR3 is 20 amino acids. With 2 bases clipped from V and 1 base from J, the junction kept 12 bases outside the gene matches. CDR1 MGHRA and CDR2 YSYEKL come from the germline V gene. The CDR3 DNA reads TGCGCCAGCAGCCAACCTCGGGGGGCTAGCGGGGGGCGGAACACCGGGGAGCTGTTTTTT. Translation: CASSQPRGASGGRNTGELFF.

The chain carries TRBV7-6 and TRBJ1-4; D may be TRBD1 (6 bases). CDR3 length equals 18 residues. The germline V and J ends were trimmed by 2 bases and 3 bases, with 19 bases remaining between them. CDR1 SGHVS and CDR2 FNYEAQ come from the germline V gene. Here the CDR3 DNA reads TGTGCCAGCAGCTTAAGGGGGATCCGGAGCGGGGCTAATGAAAAACTGTTTTTT. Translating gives CASSLRGIRSGANEKLFF.

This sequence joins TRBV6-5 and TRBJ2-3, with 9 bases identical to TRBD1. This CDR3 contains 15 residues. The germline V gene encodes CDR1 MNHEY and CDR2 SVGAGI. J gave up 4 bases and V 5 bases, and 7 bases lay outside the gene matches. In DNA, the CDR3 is TGTGCCAGCAGTCCCCGGGACAGGGTTTCAGATACGCAGTATTTT. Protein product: CASSPRDRVSDTQYF.

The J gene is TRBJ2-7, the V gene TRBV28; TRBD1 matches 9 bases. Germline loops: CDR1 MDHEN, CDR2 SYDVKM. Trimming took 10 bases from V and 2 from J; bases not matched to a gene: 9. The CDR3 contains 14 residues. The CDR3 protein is CATAPGQGPYEQYF. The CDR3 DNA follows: TGTGCCACCGCCCCGGGACAGGGACCCTACGAGCAGTACTTC.

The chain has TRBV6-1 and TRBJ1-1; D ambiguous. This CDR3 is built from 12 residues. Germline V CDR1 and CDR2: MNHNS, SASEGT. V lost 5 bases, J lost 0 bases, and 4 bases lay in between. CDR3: CASSQMNTEAFF. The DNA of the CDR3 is TGTGCCAGCAGTCAGATGAACACTGAAGCTTTCTTT.

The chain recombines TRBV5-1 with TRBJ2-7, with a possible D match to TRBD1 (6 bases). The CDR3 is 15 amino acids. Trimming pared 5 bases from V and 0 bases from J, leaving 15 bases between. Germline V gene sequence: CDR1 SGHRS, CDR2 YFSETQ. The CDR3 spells CASSYAPDSSYEQYF. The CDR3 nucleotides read TGCGCCAGCAGTTACGCCCCGGACAGCTCCTACGAGCAGTACTTC.